This T cell receptor beta chain was documented in a study of T cell repertoires in cytomegalovirus infection. MiXCR, applied by TCRdb to the reads, yields one record per CDR3 protein. In the table there are approximately 150,000 distinct CDR3 sequences, about 15% of which are singletons. This clonotype turned up a few times. The CDR3 is 13 amino acids. V was pared by 8 bases and J by 5 bases, with 13 bases between. CDR1 and CDR2 (germline): SGHTA, FQGNSA. Sequencing input: CD8+ T cells from PBMCs. The receptor comes from a human donor in good health (CMV status not recorded). Some clones in this sample may be carry-over from other donors' samples. The J gene is TRBJ2-1, the V gene TRBV7-2; D is perhaps TRBD2 (5 bases). CDR3 DNA: TGTGCCAGCCCCGGGGTCGGTAACAATGAGCAGTTCTTC. It specifies CASPGVGNNEQFF.